This T cell receptor beta chain is from a study of early T cells in non-severe SARS-CoV-2 infection. The overall study: The study sequenced bulk RNA from unsorted whole blood, with chains unpaired.

Study outcomes and limitations: VDJdb matching, biased toward anti-spike CD8 responses, missed private and CD4 specificities.

Attached unique molecular identifiers marked individual cDNA molecules. TCRdb passed the 5' RACE reads through MiXCR, listing each CDR3 protein once. The repertoire consists of roughly 27,000 distinct CDR3 sequences, with about 4% occurring once and the leading ten covering about 4.6%. Germline V gene data show CDR1 as SGHRS and CDR2 as YFSETQ. V lost 1 base, J lost 7 bases, and 3 bases stayed unmatched. The CDR3 extends over 14 amino acids. Comment on this clonotype: The antigen remains undetermined.

The gene calls are TRBV5-1 and TRBJ2-4; the match to TRBD2 covers 9 bases. The sequence was collected from an adult who was a healthcare worker with PCR-confirmed SARS-CoV-2 infection or an uninfected control (not recorded which). Sequencing was done on a sample of whole blood. Here the CDR3 DNA reads TGCGCCAGCAGCTTGAGTAGCGGGAGCAACATTCAGTACTTC. It is translated as CASSLSSGSNIQYF.